A selection of T cell receptor beta chains follows, all from one sample in a study of PD-1 blockade in classical Hodgkin lymphoma. TCRdb keeps only in-frame clones here, not all; method: immunoSEQ multiplex PCR. The sample has about 32,000 clones; approximately 80% are singletons. The material was peripheral blood mononuclear cells (PBMCs), obtained at baseline. The receptor source for this set is a human donor with classical Hodgkin lymphoma. The CDR3 runs from the conserved cysteine through the conserved F or W. D genes are given only for firm matches. A clone size is listed for some rows: how often the clone was seen (once, few, many), or a class if it is expanded.

d_gene	v_gene	abundance	j_gene	CDR3aa	CDR3nt
-	TRBV6-1	-	TRBJ2-6	CASGGYSGANVLTF	TGTGCCAGCGGGGGTTACTCTGGGGCCAACGTCCTGACTTTC
-	TRBV5-1	-	TRBJ2-3	CASSLVGTDTQYF	TGCGCCAGCAGCTTGGTCGGGACAGATACGCAGTATTTT
-	TRBV30	-	TRBJ2-3	CAWSFIGSTDTQYF	TGTGCCTGGAGTTTTATAGGGTCCACAGATACGCAGTATTTT
TRBD1	TRBV6-6	-	TRBJ2-7	CASRWGQGVFEQYF	TGTGCCAGCCGGTGGGGACAGGGGGTCTTCGAGCAGTACTTC
TRBD1	TRBV4-3	-	TRBJ1-1	CASSQDRGQNMNTEAFF	TGCGCCAGCAGCCAAGATAGGGGGCAGAACATGAACACTGAAGCTTTCTTT
-	TRBV15	-	TRBJ2-1	CATSREDSSYNEQFF	TGTGCCACCAGCAGGGAGGACAGCTCGTACAATGAGCAGTTCTTC
-	TRBV6-5	-	TRBJ2-7	CASRSSGLLNYEQYF	TGTGCCAGCAGATCCTCCGGGCTCCTTAACTACGAGCAGTACTTC
-	TRBV19	-	TRBJ2-1	CASMGSYNEQFF	TGTGCCAGTATGGGATCCTACAATGAGCAGTTCTTC
TRBD2	TRBV7-3	-	TRBJ2-1	CASTPGLAALGDEQFF	TGTGCCAGCACACCGGGACTAGCGGCCCTGGGCGATGAGCAGTTCTTC
-	TRBV5-1	-	TRBJ1-4	CASSLLGEKLFF	TGCGCCAGCAGCTTACTGGGTGAAAAACTGTTTTTT
-	TRBV6-5	once	TRBJ1-5	CASRSTGQSPFMHF	TGTGCCAGCAGATCGACAGGACAATCGCCTTTTATGCATTTT
-	TRBV28	-	TRBJ1-1	CASSSPLNTEAFF	TGTGCCAGCAGTTCACCGCTGAACACTGAAGCTTTCTTT
-	TRBV7-6	once	TRBJ2-5	CAIGQETQYF	TGTGCCATCGGGCAAGAGACCCAGTACTTC
TRBD2	TRBV11-2	-	TRBJ2-3	CASSFGGGAVTDTQYF	TGTGCCAGCAGCTTTGGCGGGGGGGCAGTGACAGATACGCAGTATTTT
TRBD1	TRBV29-1	-	TRBJ1-2	CSVEGTGKDGYTF	TGCAGCGTTGAAGGGACAGGGAAGGACGGCTACACCTTC
-	TRBV7-8	-	TRBJ1-6	CASSLVRWSPLHF	TGTGCCAGCAGCTTAGTCCGCTGGTCACCCCTCCACTTT
TRBD1	TRBV6-5	-	TRBJ1-3	CASSSGGAGTIYF	TGTGCCAGCAGTTCAGGGGGTGCGGGCACCATATATTTT
-	TRBV10-3	once	TRBJ2-1	CAIWGGEDEQFF	TGTGCCATCTGGGGCGGGGAGGATGAGCAGTTCTTC
-	TRBV7-8	-	TRBJ1-1	CASSHMSPNTEAFF	TGTGCCAGCAGCCACATGTCCCCGAACACTGAAGCTTTCTTT
TRBD1	TRBV5-1	-	TRBJ1-4	CASSFTGAREKLFF	TGCGCCAGCAGCTTTACAGGGGCCAGGGAAAAACTGTTTTTT
-	TRBV7-3	-	TRBJ2-1	CASSLRAGDRDNEQFF	TGTGCCAGCAGCTTAAGGGCGGGGGACAGAGACAATGAGCAGTTCTTC
-	TRBV5-6	-	TRBJ1-2	CASSLEADYGYTF	TGTGCCAGCAGCTTGGAAGCGGACTATGGCTACACCTTC
TRBD1	TRBV9	-	TRBJ2-2	CASSPRQGNTGELFF	TGTGCCAGCAGCCCTCGACAGGGGAACACCGGGGAGCTGTTTTTT
-	TRBV7-2	-	TRBJ2-7	CASTLGRAQNEQYF	TGTGCCAGCACCTTAGGGCGTGCTCAAAACGAGCAGTACTTC
-	TRBV5-1	few	TRBJ1-6	CASSSASPEDSPLHF	TGCGCCAGCAGCTCCGCTAGCCCGGAAGATTCACCCCTCCACTTT
TRBD2	TRBV5-6	once	TRBJ2-3	CASSSAGLAGETYTDTQYF	TGTGCCAGCAGCTCGGCCGGGCTAGCGGGGGAAACATACACAGATACGCAGTATTTT
-	TRBV27	-	TRBJ2-5	CASSLSGAQETQYF	TGTGCCAGCAGTTTAAGTGGGGCACAAGAGACCCAGTACTTC
-	TRBV10-1	-	TRBJ1-2	CASSESYPVDDYGYTF	TGCGCCAGCAGTGAGTCGTACCCTGTAGATGACTATGGCTACACCTTC
-	TRBV9	-	TRBJ2-3	CASSASGSGTDTQYF	TGTGCCAGCAGCGCATCAGGGTCGGGCACAGATACGCAGTATTTT
-	TRBV9	-	TRBJ2-2	CASSVQGSGFSGELFF	TGTGCCAGCAGCGTACAGGGATCGGGGTTCTCCGGGGAGCTGTTTTTT
-	TRBV18	-	TRBJ1-2	CASSPLPSLNGYTF	TGTGCCAGCTCACCACTTCCCTCCCTTAATGGCTACACCTTC
-	TRBV19	-	TRBJ2-7	CASSIRPRTYEQYF	TGTGCCAGTAGTATCCGGCCCCGAACCTACGAGCAGTACTTC
-	TRBV5-1	few	TRBJ1-2	CASSLYSDTANYGYTF	TGCGCCAGCAGCTTGTACTCGGACACCGCTAACTATGGCTACACCTTC
-	TRBV30	-	TRBJ1-1	CAWSVRGGTAFF	TGTGCCTGGAGTGTACGTGGGGGGACTGCTTTCTTT
-	TRBV7-2	-	TRBJ1-6	CASSPVLNPSSPLHF	TGTGCCAGCAGCCCGGTCCTTAACCCCAGTTCACCCCTCCACTTT
-	TRBV5-1	-	TRBJ2-7	CASSPRGDGSEQYF	TGCGCCAGCAGCCCCCGTGGGGACGGAAGTGAGCAGTACTTC
-	TRBV19	few	TRBJ1-5	CASSIVLGHGGDQPQHF	TGTGCCAGTAGTATAGTGTTGGGACACGGCGGGGATCAGCCCCAGCATTTT
-	TRBV7-2	-	TRBJ1-3	CASSFTVPDSGNTIYF	TGTGCCAGCAGCTTTACAGTTCCCGACTCTGGAAACACCATATATTTT
-	TRBV6-5	-	TRBJ2-6	CASSYRGAGANVLTF	TGTGCCAGCAGTTACCGAGGGGCTGGGGCCAACGTCCTGACTTTC
-	TRBV10-3	-	TRBJ2-2	CAISKNPRTDTGELFF	TGTGCCATCAGTAAAAACCCCCGGACGGACACCGGGGAGCTGTTTTTT
-	TRBV19	-	TRBJ1-2	CASSMGPASVDGYTF	TGTGCCAGTAGTATGGGGCCGGCGTCGGTGGATGGCTACACCTTC
-	TRBV7-2	once	TRBJ1-6	CASSLERSSYNSPLHF	TGTGCCAGCAGCTTGGAAAGGAGCTCCTATAATTCACCCCTCCACTTT
-	TRBV7-9	-	TRBJ1-6	CASSPTGNSPLHF	TGTGCCAGCAGCCCCACAGGGAATTCACCCCTCCACTTT
-	TRBV25-1	-	TRBJ1-2	CASIPAGRNYGYTF	TGTGCCAGCATCCCGGCAGGGAGGAACTATGGCTACACCTTC
-	TRBV5-6	-	TRBJ1-1	CASSRGDRPDFAFF	TGTGCCAGCAGTAGGGGAGACAGGCCCGATTTTGCTTTCTTT
-	TRBV18	-	TRBJ2-6	CASSPTIIGANVLTF	TGTGCCAGCTCACCAACTATTATTGGGGCCAACGTCCTGACTTTC
-	TRBV6-5	once	TRBJ1-2	CASTSREGNYGYTF	TGTGCCAGCACTTCCCGGGAGGGGAACTATGGCTACACCTTC
TRBD1	TRBV5-1	-	TRBJ1-1	CASSLQGWSNTEAFF	TGCGCCAGCAGCTTACAGGGGTGGAGCAACACTGAAGCTTTCTTT